The source of this TCR beta chain is a study of blood T cell repertoires in COVID-19. Germline V lookup: CDR1 SGHNT, CDR2 YYREEE (reference sequence). V shed 0 bases and J shed 3 bases, with 15 bases lying between them. There are 16 residues in the CDR3. Measured with immunoSEQ multiplex PCR; TCRdb has only the in-frame clones, and not every one. The sample has 250,000 or so clones; around 86% are singletons. This sequence joins TRBV5-4 and TRBJ1-2; weak D call: TRBD1 (5 bases). Material for sequencing was peripheral blood. This sequence originates from a man in his thirties or forties who had recovered from COVID-19. The DNA of the CDR3 is TGTGCCAGCAGCTTGGTGGCAGGGATTCTGTACTATGGCTACACCTTC. Residues: CASSLVAGILYYGYTF.